This is a list of T cell receptor beta chains from one sample in a study of CD8 T cells in ankylosing spondylitis. MiXCR was run by TCRdb on the 5' RACE reads, yielding one entry per CDR3 protein. The sample lists around 540,000 distinct CDR3 sequences; roughly an eighth were seen once. Sequenced: blood, either unsorted or a sorted T cell fraction (not recorded which). These receptors all stem from a male donor with ankylosing spondylitis. Both conserved end residues are part of each CDR3. The D gene is left open where the match is weak. Size tells how often a clone was seen (once, few, many) or the class of an expanded clone, and some rows leave it out.

size: few
V: TRBV11-3
D: -
J: TRBJ1-5
CDR3: CARMNQPQHF
DNA: TGTGCGAGAATGAATCAGCCCCAGCATTTT

size: -
V: TRBV3-1
D: -
J: TRBJ2-6
CDR3: CASSQEIGANVLTF
DNA: TGTGCCAGCAGCCAAGAAATTGGGGCCAACGTCCTGACTTTC

size: few
V: TRBV5-1
D: -
J: TRBJ2-3
CDR3: CASSLVMEGQDTQYF
DNA: TGCGCCAGCAGCTTGGTTATGGAGGGTCAAGATACGCAGTATTTT

size: few
V: TRBV10-2
D: TRBD2
J: TRBJ2-5
CDR3: CASTRLAGQETQYF
DNA: TGCGCCAGCACCAGACTAGCGGGGCAAGAGACCCAGTACTTC

size: many
V: TRBV5-1
D: -
J: TRBJ1-1
CDR3: CASSPGRSNTEAFF
DNA: TGCGCCAGCAGCCCGGGACGATCGAACACTGAAGCTTTCTTT

size: few
V: TRBV20-1
D: TRBD2
J: TRBJ2-1
CDR3: CSARRTSGINEQFF
DNA: TGCAGTGCCCGCCGGACTAGCGGGATCAATGAGCAGTTCTTC

size: few
V: TRBV14
D: TRBD1
J: TRBJ1-3
CDR3: CASSSTGELSGNTIYF
DNA: TGTGCCAGCAGCTCGACAGGGGAATTATCTGGAAACACCATATATTTT

size: -
V: TRBV27
D: -
J: TRBJ2-1
CDR3: CASSLYGGGNEQFF
DNA: TGTGCCAGCAGTTTATACGGAGGAGGTAATGAGCAGTTCTTC

size: -
V: TRBV6-5
D: -
J: TRBJ1-3
CDR3: CASSYSALGNTIYF
DNA: TGTGCCAGCAGTTACTCGGCCCTGGGAAACACCATATATTTT

size: many
V: TRBV11-3
D: TRBD2
J: TRBJ2-2
CDR3: CASSFSGVNTGELFF
DNA: TGTGCCAGCAGCTTTAGCGGGGTGAACACCGGGGAGCTGTTTTTT

size: -
V: TRBV20-1
D: TRBD1
J: TRBJ1-3
CDR3: CSADTGVDTIYF
DNA: TGCAGTGCCGATACAGGGGTGGACACCATATATTTT

size: few
V: TRBV30
D: TRBD1
J: TRBJ2-2
CDR3: CAWGQGSPGELFF
DNA: TGTGCCTGGGGACAGGGGTCTCCCGGGGAGCTGTTTTTT

size: few
V: TRBV11-1
D: -
J: TRBJ2-1
CDR3: CASSLVPVSLINYNEQFF
DNA: TGTGCCAGCAGCTTAGTGCCGGTTTCCCTGATTAACTACAATGAGCAGTTCTTC